This TCR beta chain came from a study of blood T cell repertoires in COVID-19. Study-wide background: Donors in the United States, Italy and Spain gave samples during acute or convalescent COVID-19. Nucleic acid was either cDNA or gDNA, and it came from T cells, B-cell-depleted T cells, or PBMCs.

In the authors' methods: Quantification of nucleated cells was approximated via reference gene primer amplification. Sequenced by immunoSEQ multiplex PCR; TCRdb stores in-frame clones only, minus some. That table furnishes V, J and clone size, whereas the DNA furnished D and trimming. The sample shows some 200,000 clones, 84% of them seen only once. The TCR sequence derives from a man in his fifties with active or convalescent COVID-19. Material for sequencing was peripheral blood.

The CDR3 protein is CANKRGGPNEKLFF. DNA of the CDR3: TGCGCCAACAAGCGGGGGGGGCCTAATGAAAAACTGTTTTTT. V is TRBV4-1 and J is TRBJ1-4; possibly TRBD1 for D (6 bases). Germline loops: CDR1 MGHRA, CDR2 YSYEKL. The CDR3 is 14 residues long. With 10 bases removed from V and 3 bases from J, the gap between germline ends came to 15 bases.